The 16 T cell receptor beta chains below were found in one sample sequenced in a study of molecular identifiers for immune sequencing clone quantification. TCRdb ran MiXCR on the PCR reads and lists one entry per CDR3 protein. This repertoire shows some 680,000 distinct CDR3 sequences, less than 30% found once; its top ten account for about 0.84%. Sequencing was performed on naive CD8+ T cells from blood, with Jurkat cell RNA spiked in. Documented subset: FACS-sorted CD8+CD4-CCR7+CD45RA+ naive T cells. The receptor source for this set is a human donor in good health. Some libraries in this study had Jurkat cell RNA spiked in.

About this clonotype: Being one base from a much bigger clone, this may be a read error. The V gene is TRBV4-1, the J gene TRBJ2-1, with 13 bases that match TRBD2. CDR1 and CDR2 from the germline V gene are MGHRA and YSYEKL. The CDR3 is 16 residues long. This CDR3 reads CASSQIGLAGDNAQFF. The CDR3 DNA is TGCGCCAGCAGCCAAATAGGACTAGCGGGGGACAATGCGCAGTTCTTC.

The sample holds many counts of this clonotype. The chain is built from TRBV2 and TRBJ2-3; the D is unclear. The CDR3 covers 9 residues. Per germline, CDR1 SNHLY and CDR2 FYNNEI. V gave up 10 bases and J gave up 2 bases, with 1 base separating them. CDR3: CAITDTQYF. The DNA for the CDR3 is TGTGCCATCACAGATACGCAGTATTTT.

The chain recombines TRBV30 with TRBJ1-5; 9 bases agree with TRBD1. The CDR3 totals 14 residues. Germline assignment: CDR1 GTSNPN and CDR2 SVGIG (reference sequence). The V segment lost 2 bases and the J segment 6 bases; nucleotides outside the gene matches: 5. The CDR3 nucleotides read TGTGCCTGGAGTCCGGGACAGGGAGGTCAGCCCCAGCATTTT. This gives the protein CAWSPGQGGQPQHF.

There are many counts of this clonotype. The CDR3 DNA sequence: TGTGCCAGCAGTTACGCCCGTCTGGGCGGGATCGCGAACACCGGGGAGCTGTTTTTT. This encodes CASSYARLGGIANTGELFF. The genes are TRBV6-2 or TRBV6-3 and TRBJ2-2, with a weak D call TRBD2 (6 bases). Germline V gives CDR1 MNHEY, CDR2 SVGEGT. The ends were cut back, 2 bases at V and 0 bases at J, with 19 bases in the middle. The CDR3 covers 19 residues.

The genes are TRBV6-4 and TRBJ2-2; 8 positions match TRBD1. The CDR3 sequence is 15 residues long. V trimming: 4 bases; J trimming: 8 bases; junction bases outside the gene matches: 9. The germline V gene has CDR1 MRHNA and CDR2 SNTAGT. Here the CDR3 reads CASSVGQGASGELFF. The CDR3 DNA sequence: TGTGCCAGCAGTGTCGGGCAGGGGGCATCGGGGGAGCTGTTTTTT.

This clonotype was observed at least ten times. DNA of the CDR3: TGTGCCAGCAGTTTTTGGGGTGAGACCCAGTACTTC. Protein sequence: CASSFWGETQYF. The V gene is TRBV27, the J gene TRBJ2-5; D gene uncertain. V lost 3 bases and J 5 bases, leaving 7 bases between the germline ends. The CDR3 has 12 amino acids. From germline, CDR1 is MNHEY and CDR2 SMNVEV (reference sequence).

With regard to this clonotype: This clone may be a read error of a much larger clone one base away. The chain links TRBV6-5 to TRBJ2-5; D might be TRBD1 or TRBD2, each matching 5 bases. The CDR3 is 13 amino acids. Germline CDR1 MNHEY, CDR2 SVGAGI. The CDR3 nucleotides are TGTGCCAGCAGGAGAGGGACGGAAGAGACCCAGTGCTTC. It is translated as CASRRGTEETQCF.

The CDR3 sequence is CSAGHRGTGELFF. The CDR3 DNA reads as TGCAGTGCTGGTCACAGGGGAACCGGGGAGCTGTTTTTT. The chain joins TRBV20-1 to TRBJ2-2; 7 nucleotides agree with TRBD1. V lost 5 bases to trimming and J lost 5 bases; unmatched junction nucleotides: 5. CDR1 DFQATT and CDR2 SNEGSKA come from the germline V gene (reference sequence). The CDR3 runs 13 residues.

Many counts were recorded for this clonotype. J is TRBJ1-1 and V is TRBV7-9; D is perhaps TRBD1 (5 bases). This CDR3 region has 16 residues. Per the germline V gene, CDR1 is SEHNR and CDR2 is FQNEAQ (reference sequence). Trimming pared 3 bases from V and 1 base from J, leaving 15 bases between. The CDR3 DNA reads as TGTGCCAGCAGCTTCATTTTTCAGGGACGGAACACTGAAGCTTTCTTT. Translating it yields CASSFIFQGRNTEAFF.

This clonotype was seen at least ten times. The V call is TRBV4-3, the J call TRBJ1-5; D is possibly TRBD1 (5 bases). V lost 0 bases, J lost 9 bases, and 12 bases lay in between. CDR1 and CDR2 (germline): LGHNA, YSLEER. There are 14 residues in the CDR3. CDR3 nucleotides: TGCGCCAGCAGCCAAGATACAGGTGAAAGGCCCCAGCATTTT. Translating it yields CASSQDTGERPQHF.

This clonotype was seen a few times. This sequence joins TRBV20-1 and TRBJ1-2; D perhaps matches TRBD1 (6 bases). The CDR3 is 16 residues long. CDR1 DFQATT and CDR2 SNEGSKA come from the germline V gene (reference sequence). V lost 2 bases to trimming and J lost 3 bases, with 19 bases between them. The CDR3 nucleotides are TGCAGTGCTAGAATTATTGGGCGGGGACACGACTATGGCTACACCTTC. Translation gives CSARIIGRGHDYGYTF.

The J gene is TRBJ2-3, the V gene TRBV6-2 or TRBV6-3, with 15 positions matching TRBD2. J gave up 8 bases and V 4 bases, and 13 bases lay outside the gene matches. This CDR3 region has 18 residues. Germline V lookup: CDR1 MNHEY, CDR2 SVGEGT. The CDR3 region is CASSSGTSGRWNLGTQYF. CDR3 nucleotides: TGTGCCAGCAGTTCCGGGACTAGCGGGAGGTGGAATCTGGGTACGCAGTATTTT.

This clonotype was recorded at least ten times. The chain joins TRBV7-9 to TRBJ2-7, with no clear D. There are 14 residues in the CDR3. The germline CDR1 and CDR2 sequences are SEHNR and FQNEAQ (reference sequence). The germline V and J ends were trimmed by 4 bases and 4 bases, with 14 bases remaining between them. The DNA of the CDR3 is TGTGCCAGCAGCTCCGGAAACAGAATTTACGAGCAGTACTTC. Protein product: CASSSGNRIYEQYF.

This clonotype showed up many times. The chain has TRBV11-2 and TRBJ2-3; D is uncertain. The V gene's germline CDR1 is SGHAT and CDR2 FQNNGV. Trimming cost V 1 base and J 5 bases, with 10 bases left between them. The CDR3 runs 14 residues. In DNA form, the CDR3 reads TGTGCCAGCAGCTTAGGGGGTTACAAAGATACGCAGTATTTT. Protein sequence: CASSLGGYKDTQYF.

This sequence joins TRBV10-1 and TRBJ2-1, with D unclear. V lost 0 bases and J 9 bases, leaving 12 bases between the germline ends. There are 14 residues in the CDR3. Germline-derived CDR1 and CDR2 are WNHNN and SYGVQD (reference sequence). The CDR3 coding sequence is TGCGCCAGCAGTGAGTCGAATCGCAACAGTGAGCAGTTCTTC. It yields the protein CASSESNRNSEQFF.

This clonotype was seen at least ten times. This chain uses TRBV5-6 with TRBJ1-1; 8 positions agree with TRBD1. The CDR3 contains 14 residues. The J segment lost 5 bases and the V segment lost 4 bases, leaving 7 bases of the junction unmatched. Per the germline V gene, CDR1 is SGHDT and CDR2 is YYEEEE. The CDR3 here is CASSLDRGGTEAFF. In DNA form, the CDR3 reads TGTGCCAGCAGCCTTGACAGGGGAGGAACTGAAGCTTTCTTT. Drawing the rest from reference TRBV5-6 and TRBJ1-1, the complete variable domain is DAGVTQSPTHLIKTRGQQVTLRCSPKSGHDTVSWYQQALGQGPQFIFQYYEEEERQRGNFPDRFSGHQFPNYSSELNVNALLLGDSALYLCASSLDRGGTEAFFGQGTRLTVV.